Below are 10 T cell receptor beta chains sequenced from a single sample in a study of shared clonotypes between healthy human individuals. Profiling relied on immunoSEQ multiplex PCR, and the TCRdb table lists in-frame clones only, not all of them. This table holds roughly 590,000 clones, around 95% found once. Naivety among CD8 cells was defined by CD45RO negativity and positive CCR7 selection, thereby excluding terminally differentiated effector memory CD45RA+ cells. Sequenced: naive CD8+ T cells sorted from blood. These receptors were taken from a woman between 25 and 40 years old in good health.

V gene TRBV2 combines with J gene TRBJ1-5; possibly TRBD1 for D (6 bases). The V end lost 4 bases, the J end lost 0 bases, and 10 bases lay between the germline ends. Germline V CDR1 and CDR2: SNHLY, FYNNEI. The CDR3 consists of 15 residues. Here the CDR3 reads CASSGPGASNQPQHF. The CDR3 region has the DNA TGTGCCAGCAGTGGCCCGGGGGCTAGCAATCAGCCCCAGCATTTT.

The V call is TRBV21-1, the J call TRBJ1-2; the table assigns TRBD1, which was not confirmed against the DNA. TRBV21-1 is designated a pseudogene. CDR3 size: 14 residues. The CDR3 here is CASSRNRVSYGYTF. CDR3 DNA: TGTGCCAGCAGCAGGAACAGGGTCTCCTATGGCTACACCTTC.

The chain has TRBV28 and TRBJ2-7, with D possibly TRBD1 on 6 matching bases. V was trimmed by 7 bases and J by 1 base, leaving 14 bases between them. Germline CDR1 MDHEN, CDR2 SYDVKM. This CDR3 comprises 14 residues. The CDR3 region is CASTNYRDSYEQYF. The DNA of the CDR3 is TGTGCCAGCACCAACTACAGGGATTCCTACGAGCAGTACTTC.

The genes are TRBV30 and TRBJ1-5; D may be TRBD1 (6 bases). The germline V gene has CDR1 GTSNPN and CDR2 SVGIG (reference sequence). V was trimmed by 3 bases and J by 3 bases, leaving 12 bases between them. The CDR3 runs 14 residues. CDR3 DNA sequence: TGTGCCTGGAGAGAAGGGGACAACAATCAGCCCCAGCATTTT. Translating it yields CAWREGDNNQPQHF. Full variable domain (outside the CDR3, taken from reference TRBV30 and TRBJ1-5): SQTIHQWPATLVQPVGSPLSLECTVEGTSNPNLYWYRQAAGRGLQLLFYSVGIGQISSEVPQNLSASRPQDRQFILSSKKLLLSDSGFYLCAWREGDNNQPQHFGDGTRLSIL.

This chain connects TRBV29-1 to TRBJ2-2, with TRBD2 as a possible D gene (6 bases). This CDR3 is 13 amino acids long. Germline CDR1 reads SQVTM; CDR2 reads ANQGSEA. Trimming left V 8 bases short and J 5 bases short, with 15 bases between. The CDR3 loop is CSLGEARTGELFF. CDR3 DNA sequence: TGCAGCCTAGGGGAGGCGCGGACCGGGGAGCTGTTTTTT.

V and J are TRBV5-1 and TRBJ2-7; 16 bases line up with TRBD2. There are 17 residues in the CDR3. The germline gives CDR1 SGHRS, CDR2 YFSETQ. With V trimmed by 4 bases and J by 5 bases, 9 bases remained unmatched. The CDR3 nucleotides read TGCGCCAGCAGCCCCGGGACTAGCGGGAGGGCCTTCGACGAGCAGTACTTC. It yields the protein CASSPGTSGRAFDEQYF.

The chain is built from TRBV5-4 and TRBJ2-1; 9 bases match TRBD1. Germline V CDR1 and CDR2: SGHNT, YYREEE (reference sequence). The CDR3 runs 16 residues. Germline trimming cut 4 bases from V and 4 bases from J; bases unmatched to any gene: 9. CDR3 sequence reads: CASSGPVQGAYNEQFF. The CDR3 coding sequence is TGTGCCAGCAGCGGTCCGGTACAGGGGGCATACAATGAGCAGTTCTTC.

The V and J genes are TRBV6-6 and TRBJ2-7, with TRBD1 as a possible D gene (6 bases). Trimming took off 10 bases at V and 4 bases at J, with 11 bases between the two ends. The germline V gene encodes CDR1 MNHNY and CDR2 SVGAGI (reference sequence). This CDR3 contains 11 residues. In nucleotides, the CDR3 is TGTGCCACGGGACACCGTTACGAGCAGTACTTC. Protein sequence: CATGHRYEQYF.

V is TRBV29-1 and J is TRBJ2-1; D is unresolved. V lost 4 bases and J 0 bases, leaving 13 bases between the germline ends. CDR1 and CDR2 from the germline V gene are SQVTM and ANQGSEA. CDR3 length: 15 amino acids. As DNA, the CDR3 is TGCAGCGTTGTCCTGGCGACAAGCTCCTACAATGAGCAGTTCTTC. This translates into CSVVLATSSYNEQFF.

On this clone itself: Other DNA sequences within the sample encode an identical CDR3. The V gene is TRBV27, the J gene TRBJ2-7, with 8 nucleotides matching TRBD1. The CDR3 runs 13 residues. Germline V lookup: CDR1 MNHEY, CDR2 SMNVEV (reference sequence). V dropped 2 bases and J dropped 5; count of bases not matched to a gene: 2. This CDR3 is CASSLTGGNEQYF. The CDR3 region has the DNA TGTGCCAGCAGTTTAACAGGGGGGAACGAGCAGTACTTC.